Listed below are T cell receptor beta chains from one sample, sequenced in a study of blood T cell repertoires in COVID-19. The data were produced by immunoSEQ multiplex PCR, yet TCRdb's version contains in-frame clones alone and is incomplete. The sample holds about 260,000 clones, 88% seen once. Sequences were obtained from peripheral blood. The origin of the receptors is a woman in her twenties or thirties with COVID-19, enrolled during active disease. Each CDR3 is given with its conserved first and last residue. A D gene is named only where the DNA matches it firmly. The size entry is marked missing in some rows and otherwise reads once, few, many or a size class.

v_gene	d_gene	abundance	j_gene	CDR3nt	CDR3aa
TRBV7-8	TRBD1	.	TRBJ1-4	TGTGCCAGCAGCTCGACAGGGGGCGCGGGTAATGAAAAACTGTTTTTT	CASSSTGGAGNEKLFF
TRBV2	.	.	TRBJ2-3	TGTGCCCTGGCGGGTTCACCCGTGACTAGCACAGATACGCAGTATTTT	CALAGSPVTSTDTQYF
TRBV6-6	TRBD2	.	TRBJ2-7	TGTGCCAGCAGGTTGGGAGGGCCAACTAGCGAGCAGTACTTC	CASRLGGPTSEQYF
TRBV5-4	.	.	TRBJ2-1	TGTGCCAGCAGCGGGCCCGGGACTTCCTTGGAGGAGCAGTTCTTC	CASSGPGTSLEEQFF
TRBV5-1	TRBD1	.	TRBJ1-1	TGCGCCAGCAGTTCCACTGACAGGGTTGACACTGAAGCTTTCTTT	CASSSTDRVDTEAFF
TRBV18	.	.	TRBJ1-1	TGTGCCAGCTCACCCTTAGAGGCTTTCGCTGAAGCTTTCTTT	CASSPLEAFAEAFF
TRBV2	TRBD1	.	TRBJ1-1	TGTGCCAGCAGGGACAGGGGAGGAACTGAAGCTTTCTTT	CASRDRGGTEAFF
TRBV30	TRBD1	.	TRBJ1-1	TGTGCCTCCCGCCGGGACAGGGCGTCCACTGAAGCTTTCTTT	CASRRDRASTEAFF
TRBV2	.	.	TRBJ1-6	TGTGCCAGCATTGGACAGAATAATTCACCCCTCCACTTT	CASIGQNNSPLHF
TRBV10-1	TRBD2	.	TRBJ2-1	TGCGCCAGCAGTGAGGGGACTAGCGGGCGCCGCAAGCAGTTCTTC	CASSEGTSGRRKQFF
TRBV6-5	.	.	TRBJ2-7	TGTGCCAGCAGCCCGGGGGGCGTCTCAAACGAGCAGTACTTC	CASSPGGVSNEQYF
TRBV5-1	TRBD1	.	TRBJ2-3	TGCGCCAGCAGGCCCGGGACAGGGCATTCGGATACGCAGTATTTT	CASRPGTGHSDTQYF
TRBV2	TRBD1	.	TRBJ1-6	TGTGCCAGCAGGGACAGGGGGAATTCACCCCTCCACTTT	CASRDRGNSPLHF
TRBV9	TRBD1	.	TRBJ1-2	TGTGCCAGCAGCGTTCGACAGGGGAGTGGCTACACCTTC	CASSVRQGSGYTF
TRBV7-9	TRBD1	.	TRBJ1-6	TGTGCCAGCAGCCGAGGACAGGGGGAAGACTGGGGCTCACCCCTCCACTTT	CASSRGQGEDWGSPLHF
TRBV9	.	.	TRBJ2-6	TGTGCCAGCAGCCCGACGGGGAGAACTGGGGCCAACGTCCTGACTTTC	CASSPTGRTGANVLTF
TRBV28	.	.	TRBJ1-1	TGTGCCAGCAGGCCCCTCCGCAGAGGGACTAAAGTTGAAGCTTTCTTT	CASRPLRRGTKVEAFF
TRBV30	.	.	TRBJ2-2	TGTGCCTGGAGTGTACGGGTAGAGGGGGAGCTGTTTTTT	CAWSVRVEGELFF
TRBV19	TRBD2	.	TRBJ2-7	TGTGCCAGTAGTACCTCTAGCGGTTCGTCCTACGAGCAGTACTTC	CASSTSSGSSYEQYF
TRBV6-9	TRBD1	.	TRBJ2-2	TGTGCCAGCAGGTACAGTTCTCACAGGGGACCTAACACCGGGGAGCTGTTTTTT	CASRYSSHRGPNTGELFF
TRBV6-4	.	once	TRBJ2-1	TGTGCCAGCAGTGACTCGGTGAGTCAGTTCTTC	CASSDSVSQFF
TRBV9	TRBD1	once	TRBJ1-4	TGTGCCAGCAGCGTTGAAGGGGGCGGAACTAATGAAAAACTGTTTTTT	CASSVEGGGTNEKLFF
TRBV7-3	TRBD2	few	TRBJ2-7	TGTGCCAGCAGCTTGTCCCCCGGGACTAGCGGGAGCGAGCAGTACTTC	CASSLSPGTSGSEQYF
TRBV4-2	TRBD2	.	TRBJ2-4	TGTGCCAGCAGCCAAGTAGGACTAGCGGGAGAAGGAGCCAAAAACATTCAGTACTTC	CASSQVGLAGEGAKNIQYF
TRBV19	.	.	TRBJ1-5	TGTGCCAGTAGTATCCGGGAAGGTCAGCCCCAGCATTTT	CASSIREGQPQHF
TRBV7-8	TRBD2	.	TRBJ2-3	TGTGCCACGACGACTGCCGCGGGAGGCACAGATACGCAGTATTTT	CATTTAAGGTDTQYF
TRBV3-1/TRBV3-2	.	.	TRBJ2-7	TGTGCCAGCAGCCAGCTAAGGGACAAGTCGGGCTACGAGCAGTACTTC	CASSQLRDKSGYEQYF
TRBV9	.	.	TRBJ1-2	TGTGCCAGCAGCGTTAGGGACACCTCGAGAGGCTACACCTTC	CASSVRDTSRGYTF
TRBV4-3	.	few	TRBJ2-7	TGCGCCAGCAGCCAAGATCGTGGGGGGTTAGGGTCCTACGAGCAGTACTTC	CASSQDRGGLGSYEQYF
TRBV9	.	.	TRBJ2-3	TGTGCCAGCAGCGTAGGTTCCTGGCCGGATACGCAGTATTTT	CASSVGSWPDTQYF
TRBV6-5	TRBD1	.	TRBJ2-7	TGTGCCAGCAGTTACCCCGGGACAGCCGACTACGAGCAGTACTTC	CASSYPGTADYEQYF
TRBV6-5	.	once	TRBJ2-1	TGTGCCAGCAGAGCCTCGACTCTGATGAATGAGCAGTTCTTC	CASRASTLMNEQFF
TRBV5-1	TRBD1	.	TRBJ2-7	TGCGCCAGCAGACAGACAGGGATGGGAGAGCAGTACTTC	CASRQTGMGEQYF
TRBV24-1	.	.	TRBJ1-2	TGTGCCACCAGTGACGTCTCCTATGGCTACACCTTC	CATSDVSYGYTF
TRBV6-5	TRBD1	.	TRBJ1-1	TGTGCCAGCAGTTACGGTCGGCAGGGGGCTGAAGCTTTCTTT	CASSYGRQGAEAFF
TRBV9	.	.	TRBJ2-7	TGTGCCAGCAGCGCTGCAGGGGCCTACGAGCAGTACTTC	CASSAAGAYEQYF
TRBV6-8	.	.	TRBJ1-1	TGTGCCAGCAGACTCCGTGCCCGGGGTGGACAGGAAGCTTTCTTT	CASRLRARGGQEAFF
TRBV19	.	.	TRBJ1-2	TGTGCCAGTAGCTACCTCGGGTACTATGGCTACACCTTC	CASSYLGYYGYTF
TRBV5-4	.	few	TRBJ2-1	TGTGCCAGCAGCTTGGTTTCTTCTGAGCAGTTCTTC	CASSLVSSEQFF
TRBV3-1/TRBV3-2	.	.	TRBJ2-3	TGTGCCAGCAGCCAGAGCCCCGTAAGCACAGATACGCAGTATTTT	CASSQSPVSTDTQYF
TRBV4-2	.	.	TRBJ2-1	TGTGCCAGCAGCCCCACCTCGCTAGCGTACAATGAGCAGTTCTTC	CASSPTSLAYNEQFF
TRBV7-2	.	.	TRBJ1-2	TGTGCCAGCAGACACGGTCGCCGGGACTATGGCTACACCTTC	CASRHGRRDYGYTF
TRBV28	TRBD1	.	TRBJ1-5	TGTGCCAGCAGACCCGGGACAGGGGGCAATCAGCCCCAGCATTTT	CASRPGTGGNQPQHF
TRBV2	TRBD2	.	TRBJ2-2	TGTGCCAGCAGTCGGCTAGCGGCGAACACCGGGGAGCTGTTTTTT	CASSRLAANTGELFF
TRBV11-3	TRBD2	.	TRBJ2-1	TGTGCCAGCAGCCCGCGGCCACTAGCGGGAGGGGCTGAGCAGTTCTTC	CASSPRPLAGGAEQFF
TRBV6-2/TRBV6-3	.	.	TRBJ1-4	TGTGCCAGCAGTGACCTCGGGGGGACTAATGAAAAACTGTTTTTT	CASSDLGGTNEKLFF
TRBV10-3	.	.	TRBJ1-5	TGTGCCATCAGTGAGTCGGCGACGGGAAATCAGCCCCAGCATTTT	CAISESATGNQPQHF
TRBV10-3	.	.	TRBJ1-2	TGTGCCATCAGGAACAGCGGGTATGGCTACACCTTC	CAIRNSGYGYTF
TRBV5-5	.	.	TRBJ1-6	TGTGCCAGCAGCGGGGGGGCAAATTCACCCCTCCACTTT	CASSGGANSPLHF
TRBV28	.	.	TRBJ2-7	TGTGCCAGCGAAGGGGCCCCCAACTACGAGCAGTACTTC	CASEGAPNYEQYF
TRBV3-1/TRBV3-2	.	.	TRBJ2-4	TGTGCCAGCAGCCAAGGCTTTGGACGGGAGAATCGAAACATTCAGTACTTC	CASSQGFGRENRNIQYF
TRBV6-5	.	once	TRBJ2-6	TGTGCCACCCGGACACCCTCTGGGGCCAACGTCCTGACTTTC	CATRTPSGANVLTF
TRBV6-5	.	.	TRBJ2-1	TGTGCCAGCAGTCCCGGACAGTACAATGAGCAGTTCTTC	CASSPGQYNEQFF